This entry describes one TCR beta chain. Its antigen remains unidentified. Each replicate PCR on the sorted subsets used about 220 ng DNA (around 30,000 T cell genomes). Here immunoSEQ multiplex PCR was the method, and the copy in TCRdb shows in-frame clones only, minus some. Of almost 700,000 clones listed, roughly nine tenths are singletons. The data derive from a study of shared clonotypes between healthy human individuals. Study findings and constraints: Relative to their counterparts shared across all four donors, non-shared clonotypes exhibited diminished generation probabilities.

CD8 cells regarded as naive lacked CD45RO, were positively chosen for CCR7, and omitted terminally differentiated effector memory CD45RA+ cells. The study drew its donors from healthy HIV-negative adults without recent acute infections or vaccinations. Looked up from germline, CDR1 is KGHSH and CDR2 is LQKENI. This CDR3 contains 19 residues. With 1 base removed from V and 7 bases from J, the gap between germline ends came to 25 bases. The specimen was naive CD8+ T cells sorted from blood. The source is a man aged 30-40 years in good health. J is TRBJ2-2 and V is TRBV18; no firm D call. The CDR3 protein is CASSPLMGPGSFEFGELFF. The CDR3 DNA follows: TGTGCCAGCTCACCACTCATGGGCCCTGGAAGTTTCGAGTTCGGGGAGCTGTTTTTT.